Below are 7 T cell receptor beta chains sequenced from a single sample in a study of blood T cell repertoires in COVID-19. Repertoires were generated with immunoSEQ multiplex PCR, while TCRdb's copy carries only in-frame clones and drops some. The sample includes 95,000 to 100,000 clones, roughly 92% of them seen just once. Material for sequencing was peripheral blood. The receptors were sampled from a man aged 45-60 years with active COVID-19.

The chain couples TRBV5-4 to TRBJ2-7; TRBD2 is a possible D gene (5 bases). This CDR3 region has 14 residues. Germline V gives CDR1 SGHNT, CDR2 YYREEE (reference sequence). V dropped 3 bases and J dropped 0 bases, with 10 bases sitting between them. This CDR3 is CASSSSLASYEQYF. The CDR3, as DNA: TGTGCCAGCAGCTCATCCCTAGCCTCCTACGAGCAGTACTTC.

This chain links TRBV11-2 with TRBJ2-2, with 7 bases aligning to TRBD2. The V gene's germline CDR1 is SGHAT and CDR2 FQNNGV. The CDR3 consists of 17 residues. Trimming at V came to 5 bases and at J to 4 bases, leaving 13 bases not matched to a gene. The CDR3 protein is CASSPPAAGVGTGELFF. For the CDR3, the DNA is TGTGCCAGCAGCCCACCCGCGGCGGGAGTGGGCACCGGGGAGCTGTTTTTT.

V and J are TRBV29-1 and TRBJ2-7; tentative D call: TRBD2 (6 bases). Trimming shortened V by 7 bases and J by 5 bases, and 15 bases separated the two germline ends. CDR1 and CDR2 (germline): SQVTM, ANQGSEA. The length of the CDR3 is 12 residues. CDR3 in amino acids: CSARDWGDEQYF. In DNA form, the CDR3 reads TGCAGCGCCCGGGACTGGGGCGACGAGCAGTACTTC.

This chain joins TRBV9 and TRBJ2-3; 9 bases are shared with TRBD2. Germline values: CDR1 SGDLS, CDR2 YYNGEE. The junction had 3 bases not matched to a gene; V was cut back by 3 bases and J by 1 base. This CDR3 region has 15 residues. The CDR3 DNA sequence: TGTGCCAGCAGCGCTTTAGCGGGGGGCACAGATACGCAGTATTTT. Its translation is CASSALAGGTDTQYF.

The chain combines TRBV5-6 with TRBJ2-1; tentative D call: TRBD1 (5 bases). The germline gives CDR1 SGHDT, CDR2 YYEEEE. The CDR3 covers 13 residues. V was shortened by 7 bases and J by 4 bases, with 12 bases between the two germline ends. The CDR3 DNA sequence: TGTGCCAGCGGGGCACTAAATTACAATGAGCAGTTCTTC. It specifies CASGALNYNEQFF.

The CDR3 reads CATSDVQGASTDTQYF. Here the CDR3 DNA reads TGTGCCACCAGTGATGTACAGGGGGCGAGCACAGATACGCAGTATTTT. The rearrangement links TRBV24-1 to TRBJ2-3, with 9 bases matching TRBD1. Germline lookup yields CDR1 KGHDR and CDR2 SFDVKD. V shed 3 bases, J shed 0 bases, and the junction held 3 bases outside the gene matches. The CDR3 has 16 amino acids.

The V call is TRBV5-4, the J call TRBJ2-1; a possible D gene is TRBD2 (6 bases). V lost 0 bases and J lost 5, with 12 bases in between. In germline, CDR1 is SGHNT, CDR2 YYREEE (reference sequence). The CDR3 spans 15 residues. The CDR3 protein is CASSLDSGSNNEQFF. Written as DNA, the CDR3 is TGTGCCAGCAGCTTGGATAGCGGAAGTAACAATGAGCAGTTCTTC.